A selection of T cell receptor beta chains follows, all from one sample in a study of graft-versus-host responses after intestinal transplantation. Clones were read by immunoSEQ multiplex PCR, and TCRdb kept only the in-frame ones, dropping some. The data contain around 18,000 clones, roughly 94% of them seen just once; the ten biggest clones take up 0.79%. The sequenced sample was PBMCs, obtained 23 days after intestinal transplant. These receptors originate from a human patient who received an intestinal transplant, so some T cells may come from the graft donor. Each CDR3 is given with its conserved first and last residue. The D gene is left open where the match is weak. Not every row has a clone size; where given, it reads once, few, many or a size class.

j_call d_call v_call clone_size cdr3_nt cdr3_aa
TRBJ2-7 - TRBV19 - TGTGCCAGTAGTATGACCCGAGACTACGAGCAGTACTTC CASSMTRDYEQYF
TRBJ1-1 TRBD1 TRBV27 - TGTGCCAGCGGACTGGACAGGGACCTCGAAGCTTTCTTT CASGLDRDLEAFF
TRBJ2-1 - TRBV28 - TGTGCCAGCGGCCTGGAGAGGGGCTCCTACAATGAGCAGTTCTTC CASGLERGSYNEQFF
TRBJ2-3 TRBD2 TRBV5-5 - TGTGCCAGCCGTTCATGGATAGCGGGAGGAACCCTCACAGATACGCAGTATTTT CASRSWIAGGTLTDTQYF
TRBJ2-1 TRBD2 TRBV30 - TGTGCCTGGAGTCTCGGGACTAGCGGGGTGTACAATGAGCAGTTCTTC CAWSLGTSGVYNEQFF
TRBJ2-3 - TRBV10-3 - TGTGCCATCAGTGAGTCAACGCGGGATGGCACAGATACGCAGTATTTT CAISESTRDGTDTQYF
TRBJ2-3 - TRBV21-1 - TGTGCCAGCAAAACTAGCGGGAGCACAGATACGCAGTATTTT CASKTSGSTDTQYF
TRBJ1-2 - TRBV4-3 once TGCGCCAGCAGCCAAGGTCTGAACGGCTACACCTTC CASSQGLNGYTF
TRBJ2-1 TRBD2 TRBV9 - TGTGCCAGCAGCGATAGCGGGAGCTCCTACAATGAGCAGTTCTTC CASSDSGSSYNEQFF
TRBJ2-1 TRBD2 TRBV30 - TGTGCCTGGGAACAAGGACTAGCGGGACCTGAGCAGTTCTTC CAWEQGLAGPEQFF
TRBJ2-3 TRBD2 TRBV6-6 once TGTGCCAGCAGTTCTCTAGCGGGGACAGATACGCAGTATTTT CASSSLAGTDTQYF
TRBJ1-5 - TRBV9 - TGTGCCAGCAGCCGGGGGAGCAATCAGCCCCAGCATTTT CASSRGSNQPQHF
TRBJ2-2 - TRBV12-5 - TGTGCTAGTGGTTTCCAACCTGGAGCGAACACCGGGGAGCTGTTTTTT CASGFQPGANTGELFF
TRBJ2-2 - TRBV27 - TGTGCCAGCACCCAGACAGGCCCCTATAGCCCCACCGGGGAGCTGTTTTTT CASTQTGPYSPTGELFF
TRBJ2-2 TRBD1 TRBV2 - TGTGCCAGCAGTAACCGGGACAGGGGCGGGGAGCTGTTTTTT CASSNRDRGGELFF
TRBJ2-2 TRBD2 TRBV4-1 - TGCGCCAGCATCGGACTAGCGGGACCGAACACCGGGGAGCTGTTTTTT CASIGLAGPNTGELFF
TRBJ2-2 - TRBV2 - TGTGCCAGCATCCCATTCCAGACGAACACCGGGGAGCTGTTTTTT CASIPFQTNTGELFF
TRBJ2-1 - TRBV5-1 - TGCGCCAGCAGCTTGGGGGCAGGGTCGGGAAATGAGCAGTTCTTC CASSLGAGSGNEQFF
TRBJ2-7 - TRBV6-4 once TGTGCCAGCGTTGGGGGCGGGGCGGCCTACGAGCAGTACTTC CASVGGGAAYEQYF
TRBJ1-5 TRBD1 TRBV7-6 - TGTGCCAGCAGCTTAGGACAGGGGAGCAGTCAGCCCCAGCATTTT CASSLGQGSSQPQHF
TRBJ2-3 TRBD2 TRBV5-5 - TGTGCCAGCAGCTTGGAAGCGGGGTGGTCCACAGATACGCAGTATTTT CASSLEAGWSTDTQYF
TRBJ1-2 - TRBV6-1 - TGTGCCAGCAGTGACTGGACGGGAACTAACTATGGCTACACCTTC CASSDWTGTNYGYTF
TRBJ2-3 - TRBV27 - TGTGCCAGCAGTCCATCCGTCCCAGGCACAGATACGCAGTATTTT CASSPSVPGTDTQYF
TRBJ2-3 - TRBV30 - TGTGCCTGGAGTGTCGGCGGAGGCACAGATACGCAGTATTTT CAWSVGGGTDTQYF
TRBJ2-7 - TRBV10-3 - TGTGCCATCATGGCGAACATAGACTACGAGCAGTACTTC CAIMANIDYEQYF
TRBJ1-2 TRBD1 TRBV7-3 - TGTGCCAGCAGCTCCGGACAGGGGGATGGCTACACCTTC CASSSGQGDGYTF
TRBJ1-6 - TRBV7-3 - TGTGCCAGCAGCTTATTGGGGGGCGGTTCACCCCTCCACTTT CASSLLGGGSPLHF
TRBJ2-1 - TRBV6-1 - TGTGCCAGCAGTGAAGACAGGGCTATTGACAATGAGCAGTTCTTC CASSEDRAIDNEQFF
TRBJ1-1 - TRBV28 few TGTGCCAGCAGTCTGGCGGGGCAGCCTGAAGGTTTCTTT CASSLAGQPEGFF
TRBJ2-7 TRBD2 TRBV27 - TGTGCCAGCAGTTTGACTAGCGACACCTACGAGCAGTACTTC CASSLTSDTYEQYF
TRBJ1-5 TRBD1 TRBV10-3 - TGTGCCATCAGTGACCCTCCGGGACAGGGGAGCAATCAGCCCCAGCATTTT CAISDPPGQGSNQPQHF
TRBJ1-2 - TRBV28 - TGTGCCAGCAGTTCCAGAGGGGAATCGGGATATTGCTACACCTTC CASSSRGESGYCYTF
TRBJ2-1 - TRBV5-6 - TGTGCCAGCAGCTTGGGAGTGACAGACTACAATGAGCAGTTCTTC CASSLGVTDYNEQFF
TRBJ2-3 TRBD2 TRBV6-5 once TGTGCCAGCAGTTACTCGAAAGCGGGAGGGGGGGATACGCAGTATTTT CASSYSKAGGGDTQYF
TRBJ2-5 - TRBV19 - TGTGCCAGTGAGGGGGAAGAGACCCAGTACTTC CASEGEETQYF
TRBJ2-7 TRBD1 TRBV6-1 - TGTGCCAGCAGTGGCCCTCGGACAGGATCCTACGAGCAGTACTTC CASSGPRTGSYEQYF
TRBJ2-7 TRBD2 TRBV27 - TGTGCCAGCAGTCCGCCGACTAGCGGGTCGGGCGAGCAGTACTTC CASSPPTSGSGEQYF
TRBJ2-1 - TRBV6-5 - TGTGCCAGCAGTTCTCAACGGGACTTAGTGCAGTTCTTC CASSSQRDLVQFF
TRBJ2-5 - TRBV4-2 - TGTGCCAGCAGCCAAGAGTCTTTTATGGGAGAAGAGACCCAGTACTTC CASSQESFMGEETQYF
TRBJ1-5 - TRBV28 - TGTGCCAGCAGTTTGCCCACAGGGTTATCGAGTAGCAATCAGCCCCAGCATTTT CASSLPTGLSSSNQPQHF
TRBJ1-1 - TRBV6-4 - TGTGCCAGCAGCTCTACAGGGAACACTGAAGCTTTCTTT CASSSTGNTEAFF
TRBJ2-5 - TRBV20-1 - TGCAGTGCTAGAGGGGGAGAGACCCAGTACTTC CSARGGETQYF
TRBJ2-7 - TRBV6-6 - TGTGCCAGCAGTTACTCGAAAGGGGAGCAGTACTTC CASSYSKGEQYF